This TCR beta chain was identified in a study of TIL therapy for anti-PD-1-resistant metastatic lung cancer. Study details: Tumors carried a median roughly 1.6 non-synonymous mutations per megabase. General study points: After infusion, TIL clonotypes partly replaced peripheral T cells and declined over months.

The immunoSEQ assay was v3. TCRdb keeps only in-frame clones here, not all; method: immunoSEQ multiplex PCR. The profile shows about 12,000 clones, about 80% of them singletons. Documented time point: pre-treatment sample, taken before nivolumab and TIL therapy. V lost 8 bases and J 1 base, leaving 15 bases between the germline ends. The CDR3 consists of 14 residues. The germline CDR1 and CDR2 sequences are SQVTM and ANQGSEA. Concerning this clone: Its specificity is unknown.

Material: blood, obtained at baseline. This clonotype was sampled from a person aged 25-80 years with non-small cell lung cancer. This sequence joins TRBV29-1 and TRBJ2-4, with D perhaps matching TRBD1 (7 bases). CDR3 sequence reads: CSPQTGRAKNIQYF. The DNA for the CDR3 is TGCAGCCCACAGACAGGGAGGGCCAAAAACATTCAGTACTTC.